This T cell receptor (beta chain) was identified during a study of control samples from healthy donors and cancer patients. Assay: immunoSEQ multiplex PCR; the TCRdb copy retains only in-frame clones and omits some. The sample carries approximately 150,000 clones, about 90% recorded once. Germline CDR1 is MNHEY and CDR2 is SVGAGI. The trim removed 0 bases at V and 5 bases at J, leaving 5 bases unmatched. The CDR3 covers 15 residues. V gene TRBV6-5 combines with J gene TRBJ1-2; 8 positions agree with TRBD1. The sample consisted of blood. This clonotype originated in a man aged 30-40 years in good health. The CDR3 DNA follows: TGTGCCAGCAGTTACTCGACAGGGGAAGGTTATGGCTACACCTTC. It is translated as CASSYSTGEGYGYTF.